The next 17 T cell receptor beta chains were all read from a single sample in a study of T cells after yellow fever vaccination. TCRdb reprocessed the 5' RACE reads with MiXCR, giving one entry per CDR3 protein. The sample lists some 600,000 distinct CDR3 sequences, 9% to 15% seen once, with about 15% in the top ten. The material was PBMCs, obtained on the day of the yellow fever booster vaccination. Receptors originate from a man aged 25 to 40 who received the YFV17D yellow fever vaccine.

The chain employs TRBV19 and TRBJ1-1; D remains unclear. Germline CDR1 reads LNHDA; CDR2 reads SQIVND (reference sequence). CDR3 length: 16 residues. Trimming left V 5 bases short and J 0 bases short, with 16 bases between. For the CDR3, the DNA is TGTGCCAGTAGTTCCGGGATGGCGAACATGAACACTGAAGCTTTCTTT. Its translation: CASSSGMANMNTEAFF. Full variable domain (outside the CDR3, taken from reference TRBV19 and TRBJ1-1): DGGITQSPKYLFRKEGQNVTLSCEQNLNHDAMYWYRQDPGQGLRLIYYSQIVNDFQKGDIAEGYSVSREKKESFPLTVTSAQKNPTAFYLCASSSGMANMNTEAFFGQGTRLTVV.

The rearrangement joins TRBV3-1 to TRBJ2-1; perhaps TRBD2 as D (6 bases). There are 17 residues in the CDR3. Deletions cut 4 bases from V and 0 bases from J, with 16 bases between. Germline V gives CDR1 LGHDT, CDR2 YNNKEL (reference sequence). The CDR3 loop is CASSPWIAVSSYNEQFF. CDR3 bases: TGTGCCAGCAGCCCCTGGATAGCGGTGAGCTCCTACAATGAGCAGTTCTTC.

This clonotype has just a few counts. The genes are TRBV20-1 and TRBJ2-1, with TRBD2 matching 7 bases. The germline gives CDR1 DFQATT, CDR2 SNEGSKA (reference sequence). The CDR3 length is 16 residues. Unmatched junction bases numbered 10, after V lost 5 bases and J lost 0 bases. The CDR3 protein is CSASIAGPSSYNEQFF. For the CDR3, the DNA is TGCAGTGCTTCCATAGCGGGCCCGAGCTCCTACAATGAGCAGTTCTTC.

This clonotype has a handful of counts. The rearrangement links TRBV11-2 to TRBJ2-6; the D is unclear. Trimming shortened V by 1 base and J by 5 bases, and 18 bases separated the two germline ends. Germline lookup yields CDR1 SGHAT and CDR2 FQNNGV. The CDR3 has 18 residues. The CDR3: CASSLVVMRPSRANVLTF. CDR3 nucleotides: TGTGCCAGCAGCTTAGTCGTTATGCGCCCATCTCGGGCCAACGTCCTGACTTTC.

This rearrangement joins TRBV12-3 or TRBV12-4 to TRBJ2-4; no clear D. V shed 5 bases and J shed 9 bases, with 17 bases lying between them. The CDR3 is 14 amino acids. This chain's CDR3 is CASSPRTGQVIQYF. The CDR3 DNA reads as TGTGCCAGCAGTCCCAGGACGGGTCAGGTCATTCAGTACTTC.

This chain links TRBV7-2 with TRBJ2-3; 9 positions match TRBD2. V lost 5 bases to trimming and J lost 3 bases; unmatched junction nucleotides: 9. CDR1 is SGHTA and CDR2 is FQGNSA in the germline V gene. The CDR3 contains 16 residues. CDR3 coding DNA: TGTGCCAGCAGCGCTAGCGGGAACTCTAGAACAGATACGCAGTATTTT. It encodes CASSASGNSRTDTQYF.

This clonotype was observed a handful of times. CDR3 sequence (DNA): TGCAGCATCCGGACAGGGCTACTATTGGAGACCCAGTACTTC. Protein: CSIRTGLLLETQYF. The chain combines TRBV29-1 with TRBJ2-5, with 8 nucleotides matching TRBD1. The CDR3 totals 14 residues. V lost 8 bases to trimming and J lost 5 bases; unmatched junction nucleotides: 13. Germline CDR1 is SQVTM and CDR2 is ANQGSEA. Filled out from reference TRBV29-1 and TRBJ2-5, the complete variable domain reads SAVISQKPSRDICQRGTSLTIQCQVDSQVTMMFWYRQQPGQSLTLIATANQGSEATYESGFVIDKFPISRPNLTFSTLTVSNMSPEDSSIYLCSIRTGLLLETQYFGPGTRLLVL.

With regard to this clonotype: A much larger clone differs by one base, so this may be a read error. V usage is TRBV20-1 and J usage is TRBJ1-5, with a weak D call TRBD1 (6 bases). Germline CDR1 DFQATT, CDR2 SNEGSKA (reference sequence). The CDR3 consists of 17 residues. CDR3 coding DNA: TGCTGTGCTAGAGATCTCGGTCAGGACAGCCGCAATCAGCCCCAGCATTTT. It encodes CCARDLGQDSRNQPQHF.

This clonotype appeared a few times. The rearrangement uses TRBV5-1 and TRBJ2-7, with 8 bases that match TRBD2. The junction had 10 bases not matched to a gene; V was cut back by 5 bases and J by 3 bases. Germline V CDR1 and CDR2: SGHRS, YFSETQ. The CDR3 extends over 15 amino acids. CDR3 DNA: TGCGCCAGCAGTTATACTAGCGGAATTAACTACGAGCAGTACTTC. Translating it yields CASSYTSGINYEQYF.

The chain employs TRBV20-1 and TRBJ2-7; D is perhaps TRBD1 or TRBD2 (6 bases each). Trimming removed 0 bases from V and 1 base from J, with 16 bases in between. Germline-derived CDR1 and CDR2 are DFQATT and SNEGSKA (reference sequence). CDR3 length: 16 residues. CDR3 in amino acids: CSARDRTRDTSYEQYF. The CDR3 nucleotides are TGCAGTGCTAGAGATCGGACGCGGGACACTTCCTACGAGCAGTACTTC.

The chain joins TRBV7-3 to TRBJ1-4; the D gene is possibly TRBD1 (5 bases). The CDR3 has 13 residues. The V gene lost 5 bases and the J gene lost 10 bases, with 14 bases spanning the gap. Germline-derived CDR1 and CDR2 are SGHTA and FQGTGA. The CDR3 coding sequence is TGTGCCAGCAGCCCCAATTCGGGGGGAAAACTGTTTTTT. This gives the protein CASSPNSGGKLFF.

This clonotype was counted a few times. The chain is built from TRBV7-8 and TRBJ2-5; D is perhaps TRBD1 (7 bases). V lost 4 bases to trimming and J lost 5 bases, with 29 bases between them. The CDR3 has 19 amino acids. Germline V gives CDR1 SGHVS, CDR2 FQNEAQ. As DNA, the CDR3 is TGTGCCAGCAGCTCAATACCCAGGGGGAGGCACGGGAACAGGGAGACCCAGTACTTC. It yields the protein CASSSIPRGRHGNRETQYF.

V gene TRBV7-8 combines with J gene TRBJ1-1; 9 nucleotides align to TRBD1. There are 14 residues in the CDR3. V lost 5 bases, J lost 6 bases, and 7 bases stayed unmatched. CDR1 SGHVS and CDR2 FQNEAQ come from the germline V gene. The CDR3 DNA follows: TGTGCCAGCAGCAAGTGGACAGGGGTTTCTGAAGCTTTCTTT. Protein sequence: CASSKWTGVSEAFF.

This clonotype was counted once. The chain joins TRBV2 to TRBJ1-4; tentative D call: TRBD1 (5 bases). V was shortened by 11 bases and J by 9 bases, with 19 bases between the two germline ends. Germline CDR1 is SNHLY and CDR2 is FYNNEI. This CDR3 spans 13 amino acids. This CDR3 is CASSPGPAKKLFF. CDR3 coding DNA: TGTGCCTCCTCACCGGGACCGGCCAAAAAACTGTTTTTT.

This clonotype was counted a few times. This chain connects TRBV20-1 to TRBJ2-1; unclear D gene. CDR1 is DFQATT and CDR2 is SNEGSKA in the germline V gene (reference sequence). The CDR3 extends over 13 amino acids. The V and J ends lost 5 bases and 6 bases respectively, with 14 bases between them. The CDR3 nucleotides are TGCAGTGCTGACCGGGCCCGGATCAATGAGCAGTTCTTC. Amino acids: CSADRARINEQFF.

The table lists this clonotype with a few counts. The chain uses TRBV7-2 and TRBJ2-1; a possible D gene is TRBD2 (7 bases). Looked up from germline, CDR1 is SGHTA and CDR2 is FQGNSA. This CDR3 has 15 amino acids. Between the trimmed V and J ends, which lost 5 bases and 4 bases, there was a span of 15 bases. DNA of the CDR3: TGTGCCAGCAGCAACGCGGGGGCAGGGTACAATGAGCAGTTCTTC. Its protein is CASSNAGAGYNEQFF.

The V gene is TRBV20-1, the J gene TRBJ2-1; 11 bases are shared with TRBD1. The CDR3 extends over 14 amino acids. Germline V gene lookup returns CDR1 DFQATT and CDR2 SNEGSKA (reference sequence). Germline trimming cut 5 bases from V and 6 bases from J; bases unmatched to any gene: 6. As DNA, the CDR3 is TGCAGTGCTCGCGGGACAGGGGGGCCCAATGAGCAGTTCTTC. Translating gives CSARGTGGPNEQFF.